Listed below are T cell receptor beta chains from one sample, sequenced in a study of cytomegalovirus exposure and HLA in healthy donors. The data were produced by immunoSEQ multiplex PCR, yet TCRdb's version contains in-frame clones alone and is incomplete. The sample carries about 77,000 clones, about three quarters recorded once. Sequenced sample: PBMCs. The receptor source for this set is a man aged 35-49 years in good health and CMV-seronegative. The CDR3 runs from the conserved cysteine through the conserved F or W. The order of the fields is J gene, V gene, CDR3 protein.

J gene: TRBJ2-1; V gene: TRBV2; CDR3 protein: CASGDSQAGGRDEQFF
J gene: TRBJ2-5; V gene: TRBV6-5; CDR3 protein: CASYRQLETQYF
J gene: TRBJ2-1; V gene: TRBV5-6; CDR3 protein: CASRRAAASSYNEQFF
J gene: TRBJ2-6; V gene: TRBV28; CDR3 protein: CASSLGGQGSLANVLTF
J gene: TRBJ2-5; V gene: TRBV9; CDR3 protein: CASSVAGGRQETQYF
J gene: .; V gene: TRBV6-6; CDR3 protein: CATKSTGVGNTIYF
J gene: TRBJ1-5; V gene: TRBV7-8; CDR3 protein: CASSPTGGSQPQHF
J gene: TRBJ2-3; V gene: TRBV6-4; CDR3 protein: CASSDSNGGTDTQYF
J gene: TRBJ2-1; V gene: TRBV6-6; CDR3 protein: CASSLAGGSGELF
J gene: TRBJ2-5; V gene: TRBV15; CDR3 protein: CATTLTGKETQYF
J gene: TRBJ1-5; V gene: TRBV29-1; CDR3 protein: CSVGGGSNQPQHF
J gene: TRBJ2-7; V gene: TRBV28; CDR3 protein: CASSSAPRGYEQYF
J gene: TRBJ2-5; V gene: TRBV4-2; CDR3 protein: CASSQEGSALVAQYF
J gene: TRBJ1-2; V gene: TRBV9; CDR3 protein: CASSVGDPDYGYTF
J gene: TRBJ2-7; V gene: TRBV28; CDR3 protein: CASSGRRAGDRYEQYF
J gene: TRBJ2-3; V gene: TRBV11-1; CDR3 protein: CASSLSGSITDTQYF
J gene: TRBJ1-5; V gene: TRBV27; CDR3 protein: CASSHRDSNQPQHF
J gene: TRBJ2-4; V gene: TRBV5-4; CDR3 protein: CASSLRPGGGGNIQYF
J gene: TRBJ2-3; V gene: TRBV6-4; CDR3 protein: CASSDSGTSSTDTQYF
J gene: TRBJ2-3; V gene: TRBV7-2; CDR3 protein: CASSLAGTLSGRAVDTQYF
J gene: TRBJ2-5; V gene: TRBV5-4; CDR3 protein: CASSQYQETQYF
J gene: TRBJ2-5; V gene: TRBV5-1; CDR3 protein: CASSLRSSGSGTQYF
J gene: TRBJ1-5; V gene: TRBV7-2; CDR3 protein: CASSPGEGQPQHF
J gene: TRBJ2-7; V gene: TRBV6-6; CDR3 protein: CASIPGSGRYYEQYF
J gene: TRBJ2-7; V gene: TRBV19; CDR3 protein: CASSNRGGWDEQYF
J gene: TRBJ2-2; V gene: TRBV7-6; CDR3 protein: CASSLGSGAGELFF
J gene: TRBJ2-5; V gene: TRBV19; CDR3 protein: CASSIGQRSQETQYF
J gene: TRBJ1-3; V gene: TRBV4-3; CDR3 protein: CASSQEVSNRGSGNTIYF
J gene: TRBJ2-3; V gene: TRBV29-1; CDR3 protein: CSVEQTDTQYF
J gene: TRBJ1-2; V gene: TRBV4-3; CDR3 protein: CASSQHRANYGYTF
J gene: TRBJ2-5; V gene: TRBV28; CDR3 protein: CASSAPGTGNRETQYF